This paragraph covers one T cell receptor (beta chain) sequence. The sample belongs to a study of technical replicates of blood from a handful of donors. The CDR3 contains 13 residues. Germline V CDR1 and CDR2: MNHNY, SVGAGI (reference sequence). Trimming took 8 bases from V and 3 from J, leaving 11 bases between them. Some clones are missing from TCRdb's copy, which holds only in-frame ones; the method was immunoSEQ multiplex PCR. The repertoire holds approximately 51,000 clones, with just under 95% as singletons. The source material was PBMCs. This receptor was taken from a human donor in good health. Some clones in this sample may be carry-over from other donors' samples. This rearrangement joins TRBV6-6 to TRBJ1-5; possible D gene TRBD1, 5 bases. The CDR3 region is CASSRGINQPQHF. The DNA of the CDR3 is TGTGCCAGCTCCCGGGGGATCAATCAGCCCCAGCATTTT.